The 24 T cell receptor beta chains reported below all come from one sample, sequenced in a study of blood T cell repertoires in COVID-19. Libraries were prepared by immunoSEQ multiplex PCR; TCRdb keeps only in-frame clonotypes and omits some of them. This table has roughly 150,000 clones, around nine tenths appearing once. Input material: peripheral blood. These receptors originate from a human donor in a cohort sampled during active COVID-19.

The CDR3 region is CASSTGIYEQYF. For the CDR3, the DNA is TGTGCCAGCAGTACAGGAATCTACGAGCAGTACTTC. The chain couples TRBV6-5 to TRBJ2-7; a weak D match, TRBD1 (5 bases). CDR3 length: 12 residues. Per the germline V gene, CDR1 is MNHEY and CDR2 is SVGAGI. V lost 5 bases and J 3 bases, leaving 8 bases between the germline ends.

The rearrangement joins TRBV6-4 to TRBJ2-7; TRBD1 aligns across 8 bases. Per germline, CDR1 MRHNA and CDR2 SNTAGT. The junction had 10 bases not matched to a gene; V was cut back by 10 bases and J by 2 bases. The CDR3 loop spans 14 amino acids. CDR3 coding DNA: TGTGCCAAAGTAAGGACAGGGTTTCCCTACGAGCAGTACTTC. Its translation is CAKVRTGFPYEQYF.

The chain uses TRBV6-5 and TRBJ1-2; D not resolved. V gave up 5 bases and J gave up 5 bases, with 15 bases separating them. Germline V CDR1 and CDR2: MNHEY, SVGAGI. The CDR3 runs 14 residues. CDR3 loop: CASSNPGILYGYTF. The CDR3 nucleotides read TGTGCCAGCAGTAACCCCGGGATTCTTTATGGCTACACCTTC.

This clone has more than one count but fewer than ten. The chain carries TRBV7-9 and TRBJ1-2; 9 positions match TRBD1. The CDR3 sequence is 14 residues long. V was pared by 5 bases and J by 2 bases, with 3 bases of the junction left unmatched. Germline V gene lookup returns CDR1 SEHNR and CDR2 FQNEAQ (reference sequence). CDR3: CASSAGTGNYGYTF. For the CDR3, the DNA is TGTGCCAGCAGCGCAGGGACAGGGAACTATGGCTACACCTTC.

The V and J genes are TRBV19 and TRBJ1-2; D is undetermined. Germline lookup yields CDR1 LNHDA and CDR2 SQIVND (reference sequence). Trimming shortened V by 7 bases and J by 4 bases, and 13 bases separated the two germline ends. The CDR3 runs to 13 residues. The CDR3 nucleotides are TGTGCCAGTATAGGTCGAGGCAGCTATGGCTACACCTTC. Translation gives CASIGRGSYGYTF.

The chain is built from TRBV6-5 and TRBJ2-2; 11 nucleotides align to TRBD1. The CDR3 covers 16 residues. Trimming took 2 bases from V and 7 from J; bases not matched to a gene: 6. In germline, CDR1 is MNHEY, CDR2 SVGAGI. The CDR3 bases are TGTGCCAGCAGTTACCAGGACAGGGGGCGAGGCGGGGAGCTGTTTTTT. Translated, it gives CASSYQDRGRGGELFF.

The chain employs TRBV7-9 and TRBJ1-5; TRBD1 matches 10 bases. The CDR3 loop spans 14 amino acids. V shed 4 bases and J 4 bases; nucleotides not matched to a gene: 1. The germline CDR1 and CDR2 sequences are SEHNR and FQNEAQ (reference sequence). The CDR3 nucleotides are TGTGCCAGCAGCTGGGGACAGGGGAATCAGCCCCAGCATTTT. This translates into CASSWGQGNQPQHF.

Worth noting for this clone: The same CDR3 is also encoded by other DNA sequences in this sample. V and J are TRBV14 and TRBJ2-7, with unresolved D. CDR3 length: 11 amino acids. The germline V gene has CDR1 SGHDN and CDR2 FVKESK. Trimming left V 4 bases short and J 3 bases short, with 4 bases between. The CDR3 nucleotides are TGTGCCAGCAGCCGAGGCTACGAGCAGTACTTC. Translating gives CASSRGYEQYF.

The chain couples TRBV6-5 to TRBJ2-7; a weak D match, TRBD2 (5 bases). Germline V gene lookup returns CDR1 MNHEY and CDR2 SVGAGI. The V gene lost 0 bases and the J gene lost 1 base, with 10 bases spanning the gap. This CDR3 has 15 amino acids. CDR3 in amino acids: CASSYSASPSYEQYF. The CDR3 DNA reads TGTGCCAGCAGTTACTCGGCTAGCCCATCCTACGAGCAGTACTTC.

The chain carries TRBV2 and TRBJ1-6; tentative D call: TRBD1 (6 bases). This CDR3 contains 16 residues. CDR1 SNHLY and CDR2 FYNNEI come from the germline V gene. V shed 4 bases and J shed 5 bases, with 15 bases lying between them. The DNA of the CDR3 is TGTGCCAGCAGTGTAGGGGGGGCGCGAAATAATTCACCCCTCCACTTT. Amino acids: CASSVGGARNNSPLHF. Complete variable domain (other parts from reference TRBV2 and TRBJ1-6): EPEVTQTPSHQVTQMGQEVILRCVPISNHLYFYWYRQILGQKVEFLVSFYNNEISEKSEIFDDQFSVERPDGSNFTLKIRSTKLEDSAMYFCASSVGGARNNSPLHFGNGTRLTVT.

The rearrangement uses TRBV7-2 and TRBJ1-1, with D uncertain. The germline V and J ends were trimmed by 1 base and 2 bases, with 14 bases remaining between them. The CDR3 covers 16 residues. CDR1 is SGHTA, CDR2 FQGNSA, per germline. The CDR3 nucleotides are TGTGCCAGCAGCTTAGTGAATTTGGAGCCAAACACTGAAGCTTTCTTT. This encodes CASSLVNLEPNTEAFF.

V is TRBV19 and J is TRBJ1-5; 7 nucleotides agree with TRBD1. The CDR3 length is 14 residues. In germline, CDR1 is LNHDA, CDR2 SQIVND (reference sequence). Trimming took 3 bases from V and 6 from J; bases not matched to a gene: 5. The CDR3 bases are TGTGCCAGTAGTATCCGAGGGGGCACTCAGCCCCAGCATTTT. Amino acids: CASSIRGGTQPQHF. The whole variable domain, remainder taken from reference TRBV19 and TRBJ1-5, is DGGITQSPKYLFRKEGQNVTLSCEQNLNHDAMYWYRQDPGQGLRLIYYSQIVNDFQKGDIAEGYSVSREKKESFPLTVTSAQKNPTAFYLCASSIRGGTQPQHFGDGTRLSIL.

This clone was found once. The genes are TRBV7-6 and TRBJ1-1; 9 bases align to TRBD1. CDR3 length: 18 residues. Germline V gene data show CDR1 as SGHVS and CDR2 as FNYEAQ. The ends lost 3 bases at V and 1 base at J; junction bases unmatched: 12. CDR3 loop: CASSLGTGTLRTNTEAFF. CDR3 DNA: TGTGCCAGCAGCTTGGGGACAGGGACCCTCCGGACGAACACTGAAGCTTTCTTT. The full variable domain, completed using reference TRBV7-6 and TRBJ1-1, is GAGVSQSPRYKVTKRGQDVALRCDPISGHVSLYWYRQALGQGPEFLTYFNYEAQQDKSGLPNDRFSAERPEGSISTLTIQRTEQRDSAMYRCASSLGTGTLRTNTEAFFGQGTRLTVV.

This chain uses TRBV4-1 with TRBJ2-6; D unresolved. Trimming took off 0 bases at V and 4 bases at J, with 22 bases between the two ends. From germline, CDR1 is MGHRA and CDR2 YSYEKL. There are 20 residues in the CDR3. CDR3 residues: CASSQDLEDLFAAGANVLTF. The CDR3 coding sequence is TGCGCCAGCAGCCAAGATCTGGAAGACTTATTTGCGGCGGGGGCCAACGTCCTGACTTTC.

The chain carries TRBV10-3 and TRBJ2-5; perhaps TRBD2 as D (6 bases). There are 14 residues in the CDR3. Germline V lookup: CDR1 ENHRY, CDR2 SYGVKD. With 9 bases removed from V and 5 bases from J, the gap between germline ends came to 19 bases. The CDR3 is CAIRAGGGEETQYF. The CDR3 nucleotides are TGTGCCATACGGGCTGGAGGCGGGGAGGAGACCCAGTACTTC.

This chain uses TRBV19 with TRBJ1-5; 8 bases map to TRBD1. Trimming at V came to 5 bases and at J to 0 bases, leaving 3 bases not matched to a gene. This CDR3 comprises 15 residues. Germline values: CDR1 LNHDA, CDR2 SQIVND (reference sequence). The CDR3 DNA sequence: TGTGCCAGTAGTGCCGGACAGGGTAGCAATCAGCCCCAGCATTTT. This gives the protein CASSAGQGSNQPQHF.

CDR3 in DNA: TGTGCCAGCAGCGCTAACAGGGGGGCGAACTATGGCTACACCTTC. It yields the protein CASSANRGANYGYTF. The chain couples TRBV3-1 (or the pseudogene TRBV3-2) to TRBJ1-2; TRBD1 agrees at 8 bases. The CDR3 runs 15 residues. Germline values: CDR1 LGHDT, CDR2 YNNKEL (reference sequence). The J segment lost 2 bases and the V segment lost 5 bases, leaving 7 bases of the junction unmatched.

DNA for the CDR3: TGTGCCAGCAGCGTCGGCGGGGCTCCAGAAGGTGAGCAGTTCTTC. It is translated as CASSVGGAPEGEQFF. The chain uses TRBV9 and TRBJ2-1; perhaps TRBD2 as D (6 bases). The CDR3 has 15 residues. Germline V gene data show CDR1 as SGDLS and CDR2 as YYNGEE. V was shortened by 2 bases and J by 9 bases, with 18 bases between the two germline ends.

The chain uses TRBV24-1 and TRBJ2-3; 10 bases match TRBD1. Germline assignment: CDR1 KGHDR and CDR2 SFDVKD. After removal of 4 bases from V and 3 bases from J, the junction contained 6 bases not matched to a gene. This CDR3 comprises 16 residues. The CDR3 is CATSERQGAGTDTQYF. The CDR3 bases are TGTGCCACCAGTGAACGACAGGGGGCTGGGACAGATACGCAGTATTTT.

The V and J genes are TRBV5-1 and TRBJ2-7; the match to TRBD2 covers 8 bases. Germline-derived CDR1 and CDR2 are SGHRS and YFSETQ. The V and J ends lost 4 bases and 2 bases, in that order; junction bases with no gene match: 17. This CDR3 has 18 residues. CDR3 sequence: CASSQTRWVAREAYEQYF. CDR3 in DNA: TGCGCCAGCAGCCAAACCCGGTGGGTGGCGCGGGAGGCCTACGAGCAGTACTTC. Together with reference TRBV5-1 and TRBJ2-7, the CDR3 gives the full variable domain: KAGVTQTPRYLIKTRGQQVTLSCSPISGHRSVSWYQQTPGQGLQFLFEYFSETQRNKGNFPGRFSGRQFSNSRSEMNVSTLELGDSALYLCASSQTRWVAREAYEQYFGPGTRLTVT.

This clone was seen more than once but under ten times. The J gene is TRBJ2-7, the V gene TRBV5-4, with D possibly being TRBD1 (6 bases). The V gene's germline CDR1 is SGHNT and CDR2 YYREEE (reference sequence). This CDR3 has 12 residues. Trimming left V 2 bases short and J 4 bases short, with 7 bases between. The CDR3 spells CASSLQGYEQYF. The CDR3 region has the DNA TGTGCCAGCAGCTTACAGGGTTACGAGCAGTACTTC.

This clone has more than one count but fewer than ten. The CDR3 loop is CASSEGLNNQPQHF. Here the CDR3 DNA reads TGTGCCAGCAGTGAAGGACTGAACAATCAGCCCCAGCATTTT. V is TRBV6-1 and J is TRBJ1-5, with unresolved D. Germline V lookup: CDR1 MNHNS, CDR2 SASEGT. The CDR3 spans 14 residues. V lost 1 base to trimming and J lost 3 bases, with 7 bases between them.

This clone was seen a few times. CDR3 in amino acids: CASSSQGANSPLHF. CDR3 in DNA: TGCGCCAGCAGTTCGCAGGGGGCCAATTCACCCCTCCACTTT. The V and J genes are TRBV5-1 and TRBJ1-6, with 8 nucleotides matching TRBD1. Unmatched junction bases numbered 5, after V lost 5 bases and J lost 7 bases. Germline CDR1 reads SGHRS; CDR2 reads YFSETQ. The CDR3 loop spans 14 amino acids.

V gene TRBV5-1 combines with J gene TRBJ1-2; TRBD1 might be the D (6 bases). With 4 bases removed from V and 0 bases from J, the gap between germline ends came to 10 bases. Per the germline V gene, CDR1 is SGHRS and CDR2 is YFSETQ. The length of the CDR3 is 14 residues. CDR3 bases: TGCGCCAGCAGCCCGGCAGGGGCTAACTATGGCTACACCTTC. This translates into CASSPAGANYGYTF.